This T cell receptor (beta chain) was obtained from a study of immune evolution from preneoplasia to lung adenocarcinoma. Patient tissue came from resections in Japan or China, 2014–2017. Premalignant or tumor cells were enriched by macro-dissection after pathologic assessment. TCRdb keeps only in-frame clones here, not all; method: immunoSEQ multiplex PCR. Altogether around 7,500 clones are present, roughly 74% being singletons, with the ten largest covering about 9%. The germline CDR1 and CDR2 sequences are SEHNR and FQNEAQ (reference sequence). The CDR3 loop spans 16 amino acids. With V trimmed by 1 base and J by 4 bases, 6 bases remained unmatched.

The chain has TRBV7-9 and TRBJ1-4, with 7 bases matching TRBD1. The source material was FFPE atypical adenomatous hyperplasia tissue from the lung. Noted subset: atypical adenomatous hyperplasia (AAH), lung preneoplasia. The TCR originated in an older donor with lung adenocarcinoma. Some clones in this sample may be carry-over from other donors' samples. The CDR3 spells CASSLEVTGINEKLFF. As DNA, the CDR3 is TGTGCCAGCAGCTTAGAGGTGACAGGGATTAATGAAAAACTGTTTTTT.